This T cell receptor (beta chain) was observed in a study of blood T cell repertoires in COVID-19. Study background: PBMCs, B-cell-depleted T cells, or T cells were the source of the cDNA or gDNA that made up the material.

Losses at the gene ends were 5 bases for V and 6 bases for J; bases not matched to a gene: 3. From germline, CDR1 is MNHEY and CDR2 SVGAGI. This CDR3 comprises 12 residues. Data came from immunoSEQ multiplex PCR; TCRdb stores just in-frame clones and leaves some out. This table has roughly 140,000 clones, roughly 84% appearing once. The chain recombines TRBV6-5 with TRBJ2-7, with TRBD1 matching 8 bases. The specimen was peripheral blood. This TCR derives from a man in his 60s with active or convalescent COVID-19. In nucleotides, the CDR3 is TGTGCCAGCAGTCCCGGACAGGGCGAGCAGTACTTC. Translated: CASSPGQGEQYF.